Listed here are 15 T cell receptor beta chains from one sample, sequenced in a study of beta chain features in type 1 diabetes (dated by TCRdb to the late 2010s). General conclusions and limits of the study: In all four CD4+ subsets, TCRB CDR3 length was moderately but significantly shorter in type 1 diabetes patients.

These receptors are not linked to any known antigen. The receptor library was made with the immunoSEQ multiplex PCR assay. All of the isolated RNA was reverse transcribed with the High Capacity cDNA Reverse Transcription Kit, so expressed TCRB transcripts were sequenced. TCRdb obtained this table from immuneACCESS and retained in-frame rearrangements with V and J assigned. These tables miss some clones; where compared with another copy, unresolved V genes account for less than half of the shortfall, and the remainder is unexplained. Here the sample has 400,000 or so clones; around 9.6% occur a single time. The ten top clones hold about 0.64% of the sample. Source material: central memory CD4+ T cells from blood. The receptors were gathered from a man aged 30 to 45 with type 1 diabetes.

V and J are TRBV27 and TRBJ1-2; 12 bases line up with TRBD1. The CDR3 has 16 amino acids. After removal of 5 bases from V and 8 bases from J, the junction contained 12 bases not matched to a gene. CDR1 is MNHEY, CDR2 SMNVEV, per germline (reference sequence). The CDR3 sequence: CASSQQSGQGARGYTF. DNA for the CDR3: TGTGCCAGCAGTCAGCAATCGGGACAGGGGGCGCGGGGCTACACCTTC.

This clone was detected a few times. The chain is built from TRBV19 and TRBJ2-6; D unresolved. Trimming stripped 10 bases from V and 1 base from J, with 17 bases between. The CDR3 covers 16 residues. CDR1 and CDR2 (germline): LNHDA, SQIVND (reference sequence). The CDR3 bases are TGTGCCACCCGGACCGGTCCACGATCTGGGGCCAACGTCCTGACTTTC. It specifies CATRTGPRSGANVLTF.

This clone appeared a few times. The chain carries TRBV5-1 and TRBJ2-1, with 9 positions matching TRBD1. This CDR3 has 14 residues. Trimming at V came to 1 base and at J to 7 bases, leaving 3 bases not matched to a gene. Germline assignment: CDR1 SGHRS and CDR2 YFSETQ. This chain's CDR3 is CASSLTGGKNEQFF. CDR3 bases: TGCGCCAGCAGCTTGACAGGGGGCAAGAATGAGCAGTTCTTC.

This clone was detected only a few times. CDR3 protein: CASSPPGELFF. In nucleotides, the CDR3 is TGTGCCAGCAGCCCCCCCGGGGAGCTGTTTTTT. The rearrangement links TRBV6-1 to TRBJ2-2; D not resolved. This CDR3 contains 11 residues. Germline values: CDR1 MNHNS, CDR2 SASEGT. Trimming removed 6 bases from V and 6 bases from J, with 5 bases in between.

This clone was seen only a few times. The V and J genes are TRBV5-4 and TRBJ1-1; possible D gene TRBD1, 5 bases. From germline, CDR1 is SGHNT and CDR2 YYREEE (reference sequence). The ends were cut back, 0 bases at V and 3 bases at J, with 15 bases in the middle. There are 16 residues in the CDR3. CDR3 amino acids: CASSLDPQGSDTEAFF. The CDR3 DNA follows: TGTGCCAGCAGCTTGGATCCTCAGGGAAGCGACACTGAAGCTTTCTTT.

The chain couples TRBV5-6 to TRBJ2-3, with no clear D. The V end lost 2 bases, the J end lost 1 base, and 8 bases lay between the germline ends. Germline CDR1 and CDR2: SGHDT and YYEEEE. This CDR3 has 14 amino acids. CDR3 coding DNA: TGTGCCAGCAGCTTCGGTTACGGCACAGATACGCAGTATTTT. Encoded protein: CASSFGYGTDTQYF. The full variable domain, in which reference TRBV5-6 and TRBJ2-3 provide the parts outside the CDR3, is DAGVTQSPTHLIKTRGQQVTLRCSPKSGHDTVSWYQQALGQGPQFIFQYYEEEERQRGNFPDRFSGHQFPNYSSELNVNALLLGDSALYLCASSFGYGTDTQYFGPGTRLTVL.

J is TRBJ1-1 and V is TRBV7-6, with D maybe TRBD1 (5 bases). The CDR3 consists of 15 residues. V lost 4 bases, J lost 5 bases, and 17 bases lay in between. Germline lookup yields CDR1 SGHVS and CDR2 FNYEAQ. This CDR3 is CASSSAGTAPTEAFF. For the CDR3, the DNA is TGTGCCAGCAGCTCGGCCGGGACGGCGCCAACTGAAGCTTTCTTT.

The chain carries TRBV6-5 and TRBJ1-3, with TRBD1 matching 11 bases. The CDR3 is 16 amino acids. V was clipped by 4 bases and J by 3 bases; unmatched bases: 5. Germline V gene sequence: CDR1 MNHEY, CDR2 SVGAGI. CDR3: CASSLDRGQVGNTIYF. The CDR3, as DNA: TGTGCCAGCAGTTTGGACAGGGGGCAAGTTGGAAACACCATATATTTT.

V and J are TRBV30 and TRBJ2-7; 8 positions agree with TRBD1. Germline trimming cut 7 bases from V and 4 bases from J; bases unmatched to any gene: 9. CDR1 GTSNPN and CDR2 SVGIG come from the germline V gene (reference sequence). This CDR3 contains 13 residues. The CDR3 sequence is CAYQGGQEYEQYF. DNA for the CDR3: TGTGCCTACCAAGGGGGACAGGAGTACGAGCAGTACTTC.

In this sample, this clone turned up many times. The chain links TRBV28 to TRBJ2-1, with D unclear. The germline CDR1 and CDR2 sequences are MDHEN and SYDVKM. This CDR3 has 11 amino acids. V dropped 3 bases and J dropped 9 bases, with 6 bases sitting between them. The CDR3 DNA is TGTGCCAGCAGTTTGTCTCGTGAGCAGTTCTTC. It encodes CASSLSREQFF.

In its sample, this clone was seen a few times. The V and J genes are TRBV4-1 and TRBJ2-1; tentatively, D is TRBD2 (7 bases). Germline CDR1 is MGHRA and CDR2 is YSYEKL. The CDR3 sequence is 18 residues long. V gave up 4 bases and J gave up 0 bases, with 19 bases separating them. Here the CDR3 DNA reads TGCGCCAGCAGCCGCGAGGGGGGGTCCGTGAGCTCCTACAATGAGCAGTTCTTC. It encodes CASSREGGSVSSYNEQFF.

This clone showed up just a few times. The CDR3 region is CASSYQLLAGGSNEQFF. The CDR3 region has the DNA TGTGCCAGCAGCTACCAATTATTAGCGGGAGGATCAAATGAGCAGTTCTTC. The rearrangement joins TRBV5-4 to TRBJ2-1, with 10 bases matching TRBD2. After removal of 3 bases from V and 7 bases from J, the junction contained 13 bases not matched to a gene. Germline CDR1 reads SGHNT; CDR2 reads YYREEE (reference sequence). The CDR3 contains 17 residues.

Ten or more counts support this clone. The CDR3 loop is CASSVGGPGGNTIYF. In DNA form, the CDR3 reads TGTGCCAGCAGTGTGGGGGGGCCAGGTGGAAACACCATATATTTT. The chain recombines TRBV6-6 with TRBJ1-3, with D possibly matching TRBD1 (6 bases). Germline assignment: CDR1 MNHNY and CDR2 SVGAGI (reference sequence). V lost 5 bases and J 3 bases, leaving 14 bases between the germline ends. The CDR3 loop spans 15 amino acids.

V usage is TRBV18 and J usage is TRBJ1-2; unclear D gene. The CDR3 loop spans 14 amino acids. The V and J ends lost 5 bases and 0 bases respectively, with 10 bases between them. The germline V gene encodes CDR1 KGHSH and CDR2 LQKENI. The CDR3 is CASSSGDPNYGYTF. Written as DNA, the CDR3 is TGTGCCAGCTCATCGGGTGACCCTAACTATGGCTACACCTTC.

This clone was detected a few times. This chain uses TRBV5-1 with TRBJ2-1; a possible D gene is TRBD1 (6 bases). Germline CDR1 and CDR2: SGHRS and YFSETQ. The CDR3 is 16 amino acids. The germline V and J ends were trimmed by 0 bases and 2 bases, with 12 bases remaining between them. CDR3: CASSLGRDTAYNEQFF. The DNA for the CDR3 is TGCGCCAGCAGCTTGGGTCGGGACACTGCCTACAATGAGCAGTTCTTC.